Below, 5 T cell receptor beta chains from the same sample are listed, as sequenced in a study of CD8 T cells in ankylosing spondylitis. TCRdb re-called the 5' RACE reads through MiXCR, storing one row per CDR3 protein. This table has over 100,000 distinct CDR3 sequences, roughly 11% appearing once. The sequenced sample was blood, either unsorted or a sorted T cell fraction (not recorded which). These receptors originate from a female donor with ankylosing spondylitis or in good health (not recorded which).

This clonotype was found many times. The V call is TRBV5-6, the J call TRBJ1-3; D unresolved. This CDR3 has 14 amino acids. Germline V CDR1 and CDR2: SGHDT, YYEEEE. V shed 1 base and J shed 0 bases, with 5 bases lying between them. CDR3 bases: TGTGCCAGCAGCTTGAGGGTCTCTGGAAACACCATATATTTT. Protein: CASSLRVSGNTIYF. Full variable domain (rest looked up from reference TRBV5-6 and TRBJ1-3): DAGVTQSPTHLIKTRGQQVTLRCSPKSGHDTVSWYQQALGQGPQFIFQYYEEEERQRGNFPDRFSGHQFPNYSSELNVNALLLGDSALYLCASSLRVSGNTIYFGEGSWLTVV.

This clonotype was seen at least ten times. The J gene is TRBJ2-1, the V gene TRBV5-1, with 10 bases identical to TRBD1. This CDR3 has 15 residues. The V and J ends lost 8 bases and 3 bases, in that order; junction bases with no gene match: 8. The germline V gene has CDR1 SGHRS and CDR2 YFSETQ. CDR3 coding DNA: TGCGCCAGTTTTACGACAGGGGGCATCTACAATGAGCAGTTCTTC. As protein: CASFTTGGIYNEQFF.

This clonotype was seen many times. J is TRBJ2-1 and V is TRBV5-1; 9 positions agree with TRBD2. The germline V gene encodes CDR1 SGHRS and CDR2 YFSETQ. Trimming took 5 bases from V and 9 from J; bases not matched to a gene: 9. The CDR3 is made up of 14 amino acids. As DNA, the CDR3 is TGCGCCAGCAGACCCGGGACTAGCATCTCTGAGCAGTTCTTC. Translated, it gives CASRPGTSISEQFF.

The chain has TRBV2 and TRBJ1-1, with D hard to call. CDR3 size: 11 residues. The ends were cut back, 11 bases at V and 1 base at J, with 8 bases in the middle. The V gene's germline CDR1 is SNHLY and CDR2 FYNNEI. The CDR3 protein is CAGKENTEAFF. The CDR3 bases are TGTGCCGGCAAGGAGAACACTGAAGCTTTCTTT.

This clonotype was picked up a small number of times. The chain employs TRBV19 and TRBJ2-2; maybe TRBD1 (5 bases). The V and J ends lost 3 bases and 3 bases respectively, with 11 bases between them. CDR3 length equals 15 residues. Germline CDR1 reads LNHDA; CDR2 reads SQIVND (reference sequence). This chain's CDR3 is CASSIRQGYTGELFF. CDR3 in DNA: TGTGCCAGTAGTATCCGGCAGGGTTACACCGGGGAGCTGTTTTTT.